This paragraph reports one T cell receptor beta chain. Its antigen remains unidentified. The record has no base qualities; no much larger clone is one base away. Donors were healthy HIV-negative adults with no recently reported acute infections or vaccinations. Only Caucasian adults living in Nashville, Tennessee, USA were represented among the donors. Magnetic negative selection was used to enrich CD4+ T cells, after which naive cells were positively selected on CD45RA and the negative fraction became the memory subset. After blood collection by leukapheresis, PBMCs were isolated using Ficoll-Histopaque density gradient centrifugation and then cryopreserved in the vapor phase of liquid nitrogen. Analytical flow cytometry was used to check the purity and quantity of each magnetically sorted T cell population. Each sorted fraction had its genomic DNA isolated and then quantified by UV absorbance on a Nanodrop 2000c.

Using the deep immunoSEQ assay, multiplex PCR amplified TCR CDR3 regions from genomic DNA. For each cell subset, the extracted genomic DNA was distributed evenly across all wells of several immunoSEQ 96-well plates, and each plate served as one replicate. Each replicate PCR for sorted subsets received approximately 200 ng genomic DNA, equal to roughly 33,000 T cell genomes. Purified libraries were measured with a Qubit 3.0 fluorometer, size-checked on a Bioanalyzer 2100, and measured again with the KAPA Library Quantification kit. A separate single-read 150-cycle Illumina NextSeq 550 flow cell was used to sequence each immunoSEQ 96-well plate. Processing in the source paper ran as follows. Because only junctional sequences without quality scores were contained in the immunoSEQ output, filtering matching that applied to full-length reads could not be performed. To assign V/J genes and CDR3, sequences were annotated against IMGT germline references using PyIR, a Python wrapper for IgBLAST v1.9. Any read was removed if the V/J assignment was weak (E-value above 1e-6), the CDR3 was missing, or the read contained stop codons, out-of-frame junctions, or ambiguous translated residues. V3J clonotypes were defined by identical inferred V gene, J gene, and CDR3 amino acid sequence. Percentage overlap between repertoires was calculated by dividing the number of shared unique clonotypes by the size of the smaller repertoire. Repertoire richness was assessed with RTK rarefaction, the Chao1 estimator, and Recon v2.1 estimates of unobserved clonotypes. Generation probabilities for all TCRbeta clonotypes obtained by the gDNA method from several donors were computed using OLGA. Sourced from immuneACCESS, this table was stored by TCRdb with only in-frame sequences that have V and J called. A share of the clones is absent; for the studies checked, an unresolved V gene accounts for under half, and the remainder has no known explanation. V, J and clone size reflect that table, while D and trimming were determined from the DNA. Present in this sample are approximately 340,000 clones, more than 60% of which were seen just once. Under 11% of the sample goes to the ten largest clones.

The record originates from a study of shared clonotypes between healthy human individuals (dated by TCRdb to about 2020). Some background on the complete study: The cohort included three men and a couple of women between 18 and 49 years of age. Each donor's leukapheresis produced roughly between about 0.85 and 10 billion PBMCs. To increase sequencing depth and limit assay-specific biases, different laboratories used diverse techniques to prepare libraries and sequence TCR repertoires. For each donor, CD4 naive and CD4 memory were each run on three plates, CD8 naive on two plates, and CD8 memory on one plate. The study deeply sequenced blood TCR repertoires of five healthy adults to estimate repertoire size and the extent of clonotype sharing between individuals. General study outcomes and caveats: Rarefaction of sorted-subset datasets indicated incomplete sequencing despite the large sequencing depth. Naive subsets generally had larger estimated clonotype richness than memory subsets. Clonotypes shared by all four sorted-subset donors showed higher generation probabilities than non-shared clonotypes. About 5% of naive CD4, 3.5% of naive CD8, roughly 2.5% of memory CD4, and about 0.4% of memory CD8 clonotypes were shared across several donors. Sampling was restricted to blood, and TCR repertoires in tissue are likely to differ from TCR repertoires in blood. Pairwise subsampling indicated that sequencing depth was expected to affect the degree of clonotype sharing among donors. The small number of donors limited the genetic and exposure-history diversity represented.

Material for sequencing was memory CD4+ T cells sorted from blood. The sample's cell subset or site label is to be understood as: CD45RA-negative fraction. The sequence derives from a man younger than 45 in good health.

The CDR3 protein is CASSGEGNEQFF. Here is the DNA: TGTGCCAGCAGTGGTGAGGGCAATGAGCAGTTCTTC. The chain employs TRBV2 and TRBJ2-1, with TRBD2 as a weak D call on 5 bases. Between the V and J ends, shortened by 4 bases and 6 bases respectively, the junction contains 7 bases. Taken from the germline V gene, the CDR1 and CDR2 loops are SNHLY and FYNNEI. Inclusive of the bounding cysteine and phenylalanine, the CDR3 is 12 residues long. Only the CDR3 DNA is retained, 36 bases long and in frame from the first base.